The following is a TCR beta chain sequence with its context. Terminally differentiated effector memory CD45RA+ cells were excluded by CCR7 positive selection of CD45RO-negative cells. With 0 bases clipped from V and 0 bases from J, the junction kept 8 bases outside the gene matches. Germline values: CDR1 SGHTA, CDR2 FQGTGA. This CDR3 has 19 residues. This entry is derived from a study of shared clonotypes between healthy human individuals. The assay was immunoSEQ multiplex PCR, and TCRdb's table has in-frame clones only and misses some. The sample consists of about 2.1 million clones, more than 85% of them appearing once.

Sample: naive CD8+ T cells from PBMCs. The chain combines TRBV7-3 with TRBJ2-2; 9 bases agree with TRBD1. This TCR derives from a man aged 18 to 35 in good health. Some clones in this sample may be carry-over from other donors' samples. The CDR3 is CASSLTKYRGLANTGELFF. CDR3 nucleotides: TGTGCCAGCAGCTTAACGAAATACAGGGGGCTCGCGAACACCGGGGAGCTGTTTTTT. The whole variable domain, remainder taken from reference TRBV7-3 and TRBJ2-2, is GAGVSQTPSNKVTEKGKYVELRCDPISGHTALYWYRQSLGQGPEFLIYFQGTGAADDSGLPNDRFFAVRPEGSVSTLKIQRTERGDSAVYLCASSLTKYRGLANTGELFFGEGSRLTVL.